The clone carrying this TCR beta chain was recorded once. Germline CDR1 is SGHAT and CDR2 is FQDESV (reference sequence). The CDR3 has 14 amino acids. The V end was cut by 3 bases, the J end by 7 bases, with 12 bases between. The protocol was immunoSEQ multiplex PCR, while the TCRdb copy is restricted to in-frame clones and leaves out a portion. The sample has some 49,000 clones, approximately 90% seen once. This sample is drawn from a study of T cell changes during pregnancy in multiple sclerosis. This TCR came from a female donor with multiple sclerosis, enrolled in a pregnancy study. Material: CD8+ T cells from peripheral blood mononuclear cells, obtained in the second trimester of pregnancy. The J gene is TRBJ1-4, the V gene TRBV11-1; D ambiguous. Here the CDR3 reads CASSFSMGSEKLFF. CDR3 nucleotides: TGTGCCAGCAGCTTCAGTATGGGGAGTGAAAAACTGTTTTTT.